This record concerns one TCR beta chain sequence. Antigen unknown. These data come from a study of Tregs in tolerant kidney transplant recipients. Study information: Sorting used antibodies to exclude donor cells. Study results and caveats: Biological reproducibility was not directly addressed in this study.

Clones were read by immunoSEQ multiplex PCR, and TCRdb kept only the in-frame ones, dropping some. This sample carries about 19,000 clones, 65% of them seen once, and the ten largest clones take nearly 3.5%. CDR1 and CDR2 (germline): SGHAT, FQNNGV. The ends were cut back, 3 bases at V and 2 bases at J, with 11 bases in the middle. The CDR3 is 14 amino acids. The chain recombines TRBV11-2 with TRBJ2-7; D is perhaps TRBD2 (5 bases). The TCR was taken from a human donor in good health. Sequencing was done on a sample of Tregs from blood cultured with allogeneic cells. CDR3 amino acids: CASSFQRFPYEQYF. The CDR3 DNA reads TGTGCCAGCAGCTTTCAGCGGTTCCCCTACGAGCAGTACTTC.